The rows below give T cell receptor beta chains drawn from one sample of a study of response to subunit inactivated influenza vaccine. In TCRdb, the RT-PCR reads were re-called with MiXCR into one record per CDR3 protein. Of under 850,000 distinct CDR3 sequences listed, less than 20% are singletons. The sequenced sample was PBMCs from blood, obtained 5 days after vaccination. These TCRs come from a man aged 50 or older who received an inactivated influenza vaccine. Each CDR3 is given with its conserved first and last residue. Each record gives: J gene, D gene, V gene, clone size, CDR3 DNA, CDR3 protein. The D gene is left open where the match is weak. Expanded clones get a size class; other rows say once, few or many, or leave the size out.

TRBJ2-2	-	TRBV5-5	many	TGTGCCAGCGGTGGCAGGGTAAACACCGGGGAGCTGTTTTTT	CASGGRVNTGELFF
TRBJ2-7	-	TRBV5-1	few	TGCGCCAGCAGCTGGACCCAGGCGCGGGAGCAGTACTTC	CASSWTQAREQYF
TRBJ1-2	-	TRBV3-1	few	TGTGCCAGCAGCCAAGGCATAACAGATGGAGGCTACACCTTC	CASSQGITDGGYTF
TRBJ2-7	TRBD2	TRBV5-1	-	TGCGCCAGCAGCCCTTTAGGGACTAACCGCTACGAGCAGTACTTC	CASSPLGTNRYEQYF
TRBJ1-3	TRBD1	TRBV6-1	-	TGTGCCAGCAGCCAACCGTTGGGAGGGGGCGGACACACCATATATTTT	CASSQPLGGGGHTIYF
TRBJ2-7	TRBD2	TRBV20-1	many	TGCAGTGCTAGAGAATTATCGCTAGCGGAGACCTACGAGCAGTACTTC	CSARELSLAETYEQYF
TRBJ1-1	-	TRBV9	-	TGTGCCAGCAGCAGGAACCCGGGGATGAACACTGAAGCTTTCTTT	CASSRNPGMNTEAFF
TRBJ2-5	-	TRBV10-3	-	TGTGCCATCAGTGAAAGTGGGGCCCTAGGGACCCAGTACTTC	CAISESGALGTQYF
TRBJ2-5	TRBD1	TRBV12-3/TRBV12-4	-	TGTGCCAGCAGTTTAGTCAGGGGGCGGAAGACCCAGTACTTC	CASSLVRGRKTQYF
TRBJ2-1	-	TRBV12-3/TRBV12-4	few	TGTGCCAGCACCAAACGGACAGTCAATGAGCAGTTCTTC	CASTKRTVNEQFF
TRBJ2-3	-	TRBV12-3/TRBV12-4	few	TGTGCCAGCAGTTTAGACCTATCTGGAAGCACAGATACGCAGTATTTT	CASSLDLSGSTDTQYF
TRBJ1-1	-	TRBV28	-	TGTGCCAGTCACTCCCCTCCGATGAACACTGAAGCTTTCTTT	CASHSPPMNTEAFF
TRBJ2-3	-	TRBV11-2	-	TGTGCCAGCAGCTTATACCCGAAGACAGATACGCAGTATTTT	CASSLYPKTDTQYF
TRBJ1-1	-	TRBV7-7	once	TGTGCTACCCCTCGTGCTTTCTTT	CATPRAFF
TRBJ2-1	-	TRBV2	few	TGTGCCAGCAAACGGGAGACTAGTTTACAATATGAGCAGTTCTTC	CASKRETSLQYEQFF
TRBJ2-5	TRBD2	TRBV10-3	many	TGTGCCACACGGGAGGGGGAGACCCAGTACTTC	CATREGETQYF
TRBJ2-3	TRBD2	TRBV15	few	TGTGCCATCAACGGGGTGGGAGGGCCCGCAGATACGCAGTATTTT	CAINGVGGPADTQYF
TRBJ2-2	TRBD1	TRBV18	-	TGTGCCAGCTCACCACCGGGGCAGGGGGTCGCCACCGGGGAGCTGTTTTTT	CASSPPGQGVATGELFF
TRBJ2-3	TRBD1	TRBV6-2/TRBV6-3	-	TGTGCCAGCAGGACGGACAGGGCAGATACGCAGTATTTT	CASRTDRADTQYF
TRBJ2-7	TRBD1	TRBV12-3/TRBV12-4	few	TGTGCCAGCAGTCCGACAGGGGGCGACGAGCAGTACTTC	CASSPTGGDEQYF
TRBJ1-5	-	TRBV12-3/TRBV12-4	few	TGTGCCAGCAGTACGACAAGGACCAATCAGCCCCAGCATTTT	CASSTTRTNQPQHF
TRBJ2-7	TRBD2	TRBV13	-	TGTGCCAGCAGCACGACTAGCGGGGGCCTCTCCTACGAGCAGTACTTC	CASSTTSGGLSYEQYF
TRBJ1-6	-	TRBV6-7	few	TGTGCCAGCAGTTATACAGGGAGGCGCACCTATAATTCACCCCTCCACTTT	CASSYTGRRTYNSPLHF
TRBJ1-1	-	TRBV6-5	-	TGTGCCAGCAGTTACGCGCCAGAGAACACTGAAGCTTTCTTT	CASSYAPENTEAFF
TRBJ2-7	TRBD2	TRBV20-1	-	TGCAGTGCTAGAGATCAAGTAAGCGGGAGTAACGAGCAGTACTTC	CSARDQVSGSNEQYF
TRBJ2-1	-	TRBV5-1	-	TGCGCCAGCAGCTTGGGATTTAGCTCCTACAATGAGCAGTTCTTC	CASSLGFSSYNEQFF
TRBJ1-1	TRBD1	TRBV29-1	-	TGCAGCGCCGGGACAGGAGCTAGTAACATGAACACTGAAGCTTTCTTT	CSAGTGASNMNTEAFF
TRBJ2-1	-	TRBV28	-	TGTGCCAGCACCCGGAAGGGGAAGAATGAGCAGTTCTTC	CASTRKGKNEQFF
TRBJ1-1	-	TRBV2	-	TGTGCCAGCAAGGAGAGCAGAATAAACACTGAAGCTTTCTTT	CASKESRINTEAFF
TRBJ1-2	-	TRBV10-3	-	TGTGCCATCAGCGCATCAACAGGGTATGGCTACACCTTC	CAISASTGYGYTF
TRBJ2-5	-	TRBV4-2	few	TGTGCCAGCAGCCCTTCCGGCGGAGGGAGGGAGACCCAGTACTTC	CASSPSGGGRETQYF
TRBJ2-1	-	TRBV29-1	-	TGCAGCGTTGAAGTTGGGGGGCGCTATTACAATGAGCAGTTCTTC	CSVEVGGRYYNEQFF
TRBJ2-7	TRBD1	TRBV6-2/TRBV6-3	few	TGTGCCAGCAGAAGAGGGGGCCGGAGCTCCTACGAGCAGTACTTC	CASRRGGRSSYEQYF
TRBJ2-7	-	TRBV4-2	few	TGTGCCAGCAGCCAAGAGGGGGGAACCTACGAGCAGTACTTC	CASSQEGGTYEQYF
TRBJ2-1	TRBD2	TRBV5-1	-	TGCGCCAGCAGCTTGGCCGGTAGCGGGGCCTCCCATGAGCAGTTCTTC	CASSLAGSGASHEQFF
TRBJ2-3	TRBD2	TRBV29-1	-	TGCAGCGGTACGGGAATGGGGAGGGCAGATCCGCAGTATTTT	CSGTGMGRADPQYF
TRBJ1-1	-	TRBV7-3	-	TGTGCCAGCAGCGGGCCAGGGGAGACTGAAGCTTTCTTT	CASSGPGETEAFF
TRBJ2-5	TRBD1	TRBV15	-	TGTGCCACCAGCGAAGACAGGGGCGAGACCCAGTACTTC	CATSEDRGETQYF
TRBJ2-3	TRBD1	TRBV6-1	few	TGTGCCAGCAGAGGACAGGGGGAGACAGATACGCAGTATTTT	CASRGQGETDTQYF
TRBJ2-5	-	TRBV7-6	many	TGTGCCAGCAGCTTATTCATCAGGGAGACCCAGTACTTC	CASSLFIRETQYF
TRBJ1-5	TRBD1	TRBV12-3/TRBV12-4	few	TGTGCCAGCAGTCCGGGACAGGCATATCAGCCCCAGCATTTT	CASSPGQAYQPQHF
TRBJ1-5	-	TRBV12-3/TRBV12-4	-	TGTGCCAGCAGTTACGACAGGATCAATCAGCCCCAGCATTTT	CASSYDRINQPQHF